Each of the 26 T cell receptor beta chains below was sequenced from the same sample in a study of blood T cells in healthy people across ages. PCR was performed a second time for about 7 to 11 cycles using a sample-barcoded 5' primer and a J-beta primer mix. TCRdb re-called the 5' RACE reads with MiXCR, one entry per CDR3 protein. This table has more than 750,000 distinct CDR3 sequences, 25% to 30% appearing once. The sample was also reused in another study, on T cells of mothers and their children.

Sequenced: blood. The receptors derive from a woman aged 40-49 years in good health.

To note about this clonotype: One junction end disagrees with the germline gene, perhaps due to a read error. V usage is TRBV7-9 and J usage is TRBJ2-7; 7 positions agree with TRBD1. Germline CDR1 SEHNR, CDR2 FQNEAQ (reference sequence). The CDR3 is 12 residues long. The CDR3 DNA reads TGTTCCAGCAGCTACGACAGGGCTGAGCAGTACTTC. Its protein is CSSSYDRAEQYF. Complete variable domain (other parts from reference TRBV7-9 and TRBJ2-7): DTGVSQNPRHKITKRGQNVTFRCDPISEHNRLYWYRQTLGQGPEFLTYFQNEAQLEKSRLLSDRFSAERPKGSFSTLEIQRTEQGDSAMYLCSSSYDRAEQYFGPGTRLTVT.

Concerning this clonotype: With a much larger clone just one base away, this may be a read error. This sequence joins TRBV7-6 and TRBJ2-1; D may be TRBD2 (6 bases). V dropped 1 base and J dropped 1 base, with 14 bases sitting between them. Germline loops: CDR1 SGHVS, CDR2 FNYEAQ. This CDR3 contains 17 residues. The CDR3 coding sequence is TGTGCCAGCAGCTTAGAAAGCGGCAGCGGGTCCTACAATGAGCAGTTCTTC. It translates to CASSLESGSGSYNEQFF.

The chain employs TRBV4-3 and TRBJ2-5; D perhaps matches TRBD2 (5 bases). Deletions cut 4 bases from V and 5 bases from J, with 17 bases between. Germline CDR1 reads LGHNA; CDR2 reads YSLEER. CDR3 length equals 15 residues. The CDR3 coding sequence is TGCGCCAGCAGCCGATTCAGCGGCTTTCGGGAGACCCAGTACTTC. Translating gives CASSRFSGFRETQYF.

This clonotype was counted between two and nine times. V usage is TRBV5-1 and J usage is TRBJ2-2; D is unresolved. V was shortened by 4 bases and J by 0 bases, with 7 bases between the two germline ends. This CDR3 region has 14 residues. Germline CDR1 is SGHRS and CDR2 is YFSETQ. This chain's CDR3 is CASSKAANTGELFF. CDR3 DNA sequence: TGCGCCAGCAGCAAGGCAGCGAACACCGGGGAGCTGTTTTTT.

Written as DNA, the CDR3 is TGTGCCAGCAGCTTAGGTTTACAGGGACCGCGCCTAAACTATGGCTACACCTTC. Translating it yields CASSLGLQGPRLNYGYTF. This chain connects TRBV7-2 to TRBJ1-2, with TRBD1 as a possible D gene (6 bases). Germline V gene lookup returns CDR1 SGHTA and CDR2 FQGNSA. This CDR3 region has 18 residues. Between the trimmed V and J ends, which lost 1 base and 2 bases, there was a span of 20 bases.

This clonotype has a handful of counts. This rearrangement joins TRBV3-1 to TRBJ2-2; D is undetermined. CDR3 size: 14 residues. Germline CDR1 and CDR2: LGHDT and YNNKEL (reference sequence). Trimming left V 1 base short and J 7 bases short, with 10 bases between. The CDR3, as DNA: TGTGCCAGCAGCCAAGTCAAGGGTTTCGGGGAGCTGTTTTTT. This encodes CASSQVKGFGELFF.

The chain's CDR3 is CSVVTGESYEQYF. The CDR3 DNA reads TGCAGCGTTGTAACAGGGGAATCCTACGAGCAGTACTTC. The chain uses TRBV29-1 and TRBJ2-4; 7 bases map to TRBD1. The end of the DNA fits TRBJ2-7 better, so the J call may be wrong. CDR3 length: 13 residues. CDR1 is SQVTM and CDR2 is ANQGSEA in the germline V gene.

This chain links TRBV9 with TRBJ2-7, with TRBD1 matching 9 bases. The V gene's germline CDR1 is SGDLS and CDR2 YYNGEE. Trimming cost V 4 bases and J 3 bases; bases outside gene matches: 8. The CDR3 contains 15 residues. DNA for the CDR3: TGTGCCAGCAGCAGTTGGAGGACAGGGGACTACGAGCAGTACTTC. Its translation: CASSSWRTGDYEQYF.

The gene calls are TRBV6-6 and TRBJ1-4; D possibly corresponds to TRBD1 (5 bases). Germline CDR1 is MNHNY and CDR2 is SVGAGI (reference sequence). This CDR3 spans 12 amino acids. Trimming removed 8 bases from V and 4 bases from J, with 8 bases in between. In DNA, the CDR3 is TGTGCCAGCTGGGGGTTTAATGAAAAACTGTTTTTT. Translating it yields CASWGFNEKLFF.

V usage is TRBV28 and J usage is TRBJ2-3, with 15 bases that match TRBD2. J gave up 6 bases and V 8 bases, and 6 bases lay outside the gene matches. The CDR3 is 15 residues long. The germline gives CDR1 MDHEN, CDR2 SYDVKM. CDR3 amino acids: CASRTSGGAADTQYF. CDR3 DNA sequence: TGTGCCAGCCGGACTAGCGGGGGGGCGGCGGATACGCAGTATTTT.

V is TRBV12-3 or TRBV12-4 and J is TRBJ2-3, with 7 nucleotides matching TRBD1. CDR3 length: 14 residues. Losses at the gene ends were 7 bases for V and 3 bases for J; bases not matched to a gene: 7. CDR3 DNA: TGTGCCAGCATTTTGACAGGGATGACAGATACGCAGTATTTT. Its protein product is CASILTGMTDTQYF.

The chain is built from TRBV4-1 and TRBJ2-3, with D possibly TRBD2 on 6 matching bases. Germline V gene sequence: CDR1 MGHRA, CDR2 YSYEKL. CDR3 length: 17 amino acids. The ends were cut back, 1 base at V and 6 bases at J, with 20 bases in the middle. This chain's CDR3 is CASSQGGTPLTRDTQYF. The CDR3 DNA reads as TGCGCCAGCAGCCAAGGAGGGACTCCCCTTACAAGGGATACGCAGTATTTT.

A few counts support this clonotype. The chain is built from TRBV4-1 and TRBJ1-1; D may be TRBD1 (5 bases). The CDR3 contains 16 residues. CDR1 is MGHRA, CDR2 YSYEKL, per germline. Trimming pared 5 bases from V and 0 bases from J, leaving 16 bases between. The CDR3 bases are TGCGCCAGCAGCTACACAGGCTCCTCTATGAACACTGAAGCTTTCTTT. It specifies CASSYTGSSMNTEAFF.

On this clonotype itself: The junction shows a germline mismatch at one end, possibly a read error. The chain is built from TRBV6-1 and TRBJ1-2, with D tentatively TRBD1 (6 bases). The germline V gene encodes CDR1 MNHNS and CDR2 SASEGT. The CDR3 is 13 amino acids. CDR3 sequence: CASSDRTVYGYIF. CDR3 coding DNA: TGTGCCAGCAGTGACCGGACAGTGTATGGCTACATCTTC.

This chain connects TRBV30 to TRBJ1-5; D might be TRBD1 (5 bases). In germline, CDR1 is GTSNPN, CDR2 SVGIG (reference sequence). Trimming shortened V by 4 bases and J by 4 bases, and 14 bases separated the two germline ends. The CDR3 runs to 14 residues. The CDR3 sequence: CAWNRGLGNQPQHF. CDR3 sequence (DNA): TGTGCCTGGAATCGGGGGTTGGGAAATCAGCCCCAGCATTTT.

A word on this clonotype: A clone one base away is much larger, so this may be a read error. The chain has TRBV7-6 and TRBJ2-5; 7 nucleotides line up with TRBD2. Germline CDR1 SGHVS, CDR2 FNYEAQ. The CDR3 loop spans 15 amino acids. The CDR3 region has the DNA TGTGTCAGCAGCTGGGGGGGGACTGCCCAAGAGACCCAGTACTTC. This translates into CVSSWGGTAQETQYF.

This clonotype was recorded a few times. This chain connects TRBV29-1 to TRBJ2-3; weak D call: TRBD1 (6 bases). From germline, CDR1 is SQVTM and CDR2 ANQGSEA. V dropped 4 bases and J dropped 0 bases, with 11 bases sitting between them. This CDR3 has 14 residues. CDR3 protein: CSVVRDMSTDTQYF. Written as DNA, the CDR3 is TGCAGCGTTGTAAGGGACATGAGCACAGATACGCAGTATTTT.

This clonotype was recorded only once. A single base separates this from a much larger clone, so it may be a read error. The genes are TRBV24-1 and TRBJ2-1; TRBD1 is a possible D gene (5 bases). Per the germline V gene, CDR1 is KGHDR and CDR2 is SFDVKD. V shed 3 bases and J shed 0 bases, with 14 bases lying between them. This CDR3 contains 17 residues. The CDR3 bases are TGTGCCACCAGTGATGCCCGACAGCCTAGCTCCTACAATGAGCAGTTCTTC. This encodes CATSDARQPSSYNEQFF.

This clonotype was seen a few times. The CDR3 sequence is CASSSLGSADTQYF. Written as DNA, the CDR3 is TGTGCCAGCAGTTCCCTGGGGTCAGCGGATACGCAGTATTTT. The rearrangement uses TRBV28 and TRBJ2-3, with unresolved D. The CDR3 extends over 14 amino acids. V lost 4 bases and J lost 6, with 14 bases in between. CDR1 MDHEN and CDR2 SYDVKM come from the germline V gene.

This rearrangement joins TRBV14 to TRBJ1-1; no clear D gene. This CDR3 contains 13 residues. Between the trimmed V and J ends, which lost 5 bases and 4 bases, there was a span of 11 bases. CDR1 and CDR2 from the germline V gene are SGHDN and FVKESK. The CDR3 region has the DNA TGTGCCAGCAGCAGAACAGAGGGCACTGAAGCTTTCTTT. It specifies CASSRTEGTEAFF.

V gene TRBV5-5 combines with J gene TRBJ1-6; 7 positions match TRBD1. After removal of 5 bases from V and 15 bases from J, the junction contained 5 bases not matched to a gene. This CDR3 has 11 amino acids. Per germline, CDR1 SGHKS and CDR2 YYEKEE (reference sequence). Here the CDR3 reads CASREQGRLHF. The CDR3 region has the DNA TGTGCCAGCAGAGAACAGGGGCGCCTCCACTTT. Full variable domain (missing parts from reference TRBV5-5 and TRBJ1-6): DAGVTQSPTHLIKTRGQQVTLRCSPISGHKSVSWYQQVLGQGPQFIFQYYEKEERGRGNFPDRFSARQFPNYSSELNVNALLLGDSALYLCASREQGRLHFGNGTRLTVT.

The chain recombines TRBV29-1 with TRBJ2-2; 7 bases are shared with TRBD2. The CDR3 has 12 amino acids. The V and J ends lost 5 bases and 6 bases, in that order; junction bases with no gene match: 3. Looked up from germline, CDR1 is SQVTM and CDR2 is ANQGSEA. CDR3: CSVRGGAGELFF. As DNA, the CDR3 is TGCAGCGTTAGGGGAGGGGCCGGGGAGCTGTTTTTT.

V and J are TRBV20-1 and TRBJ1-1, with 8 bases lining up with TRBD1. V trimming: 0 bases; J trimming: 5 bases; junction bases outside the gene matches: 14. Germline CDR1 reads DFQATT; CDR2 reads SNEGSKA (reference sequence). CDR3 length: 17 residues. The CDR3 region is CSARDPRTGSAITEAFF. The CDR3 nucleotides are TGCAGTGCTAGAGATCCGAGGACAGGGTCTGCGATAACTGAAGCTTTCTTT.

The chain uses TRBV25-1 and TRBJ1-2; no reliable D call. Deletions cut 4 bases from V and 1 base from J, with 4 bases between. This CDR3 has 12 amino acids. CDR1 and CDR2 from the germline V gene are MGHDK and SYGVNS. The CDR3 protein is CASSGYNYGYTF. As DNA, the CDR3 is TGTGCCAGCAGTGGCTATAACTATGGCTACACCTTC.

The V call is TRBV15, the J call TRBJ2-3; 8 bases are a match to TRBD1. CDR1 LNHNV and CDR2 YYDKDF come from the germline V gene (reference sequence). The junction had 10 bases not matched to a gene; V was cut back by 4 bases and J by 4 bases. CDR3 length equals 16 residues. DNA of the CDR3: TGTGCCACCAGCACTTCCCGGGACAGGCTCTCAGATACGCAGTATTTT. Amino acids: CATSTSRDRLSDTQYF.

This clonotype was counted many times. The CDR3 region is CSASQPGQLVYEQYF. CDR3 DNA: TGCAGTGCTAGTCAGCCGGGACAGCTAGTTTACGAGCAGTACTTC. V gene TRBV20-1 combines with J gene TRBJ2-7, with 7 positions matching TRBD1. V lost 3 bases and J lost 4; bases outside the gene matches: 12. The CDR3 length is 15 residues. Germline CDR1 is DFQATT and CDR2 is SNEGSKA (reference sequence).